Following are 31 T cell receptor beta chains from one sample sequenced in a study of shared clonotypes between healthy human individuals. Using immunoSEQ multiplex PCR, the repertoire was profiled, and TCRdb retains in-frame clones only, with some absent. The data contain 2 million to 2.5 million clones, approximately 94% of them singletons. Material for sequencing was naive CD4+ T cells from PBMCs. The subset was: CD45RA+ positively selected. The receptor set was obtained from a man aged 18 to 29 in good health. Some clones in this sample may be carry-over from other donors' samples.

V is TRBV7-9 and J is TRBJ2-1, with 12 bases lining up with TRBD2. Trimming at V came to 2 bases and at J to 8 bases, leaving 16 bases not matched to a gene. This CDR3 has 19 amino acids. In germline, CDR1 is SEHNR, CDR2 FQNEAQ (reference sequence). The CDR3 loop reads CASSLLLGMTSGSSYEQFF. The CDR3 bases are TGTGCCAGCAGCTTATTGTTAGGGATGACTAGCGGGAGTAGCTATGAGCAGTTCTTC. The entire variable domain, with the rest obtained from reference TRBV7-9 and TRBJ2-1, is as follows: DTGVSQNPRHKITKRGQNVTFRCDPISEHNRLYWYRQTLGQGPEFLTYFQNEAQLEKSRLLSDRFSAERPKGSFSTLEIQRTEQGDSAMYLCASSLLLGMTSGSSYEQFFGPGTRLTVL.

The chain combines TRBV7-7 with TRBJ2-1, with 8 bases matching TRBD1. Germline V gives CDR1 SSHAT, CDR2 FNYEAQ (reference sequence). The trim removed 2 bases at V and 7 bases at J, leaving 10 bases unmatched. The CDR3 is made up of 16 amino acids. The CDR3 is CASSLRDRSTMNEQFF. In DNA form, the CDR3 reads TGTGCCAGCAGCTTACGGGACAGGTCTACGATGAATGAGCAGTTCTTC.

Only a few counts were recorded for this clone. This chain's CDR3 is CASSGSPYEQYF. CDR3 DNA: TGTGCCAGCAGCGGGAGTCCCTACGAGCAGTACTTC. The chain employs TRBV28 and TRBJ2-7; maybe TRBD2 (6 bases). CDR1 and CDR2 from the germline V gene are MDHEN and SYDVKM. The CDR3 loop spans 12 amino acids. V dropped 6 bases and J dropped 2 bases, with 8 bases sitting between them.

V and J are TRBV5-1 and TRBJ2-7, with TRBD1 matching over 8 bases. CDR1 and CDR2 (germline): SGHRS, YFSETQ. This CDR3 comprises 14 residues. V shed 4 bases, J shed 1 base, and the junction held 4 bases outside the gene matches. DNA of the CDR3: TGCGCCAGCAGCCTCTGGGACAGGTCCTACGAGCAGTACTTC. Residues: CASSLWDRSYEQYF. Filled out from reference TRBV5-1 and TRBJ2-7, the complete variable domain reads KAGVTQTPRYLIKTRGQQVTLSCSPISGHRSVSWYQQTPGQGLQFLFEYFSETQRNKGNFPGRFSGRQFSNSRSEMNVSTLELGDSALYLCASSLWDRSYEQYFGPGTRLTVT.

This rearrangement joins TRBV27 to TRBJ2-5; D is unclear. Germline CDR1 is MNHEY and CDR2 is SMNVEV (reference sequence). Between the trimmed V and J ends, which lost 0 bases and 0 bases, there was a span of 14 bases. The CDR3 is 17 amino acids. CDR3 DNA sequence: TGTGCCAGCAGTTTATCCCCCTCGGGCGGCTACCAAGAGACCCAGTACTTC. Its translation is CASSLSPSGGYQETQYF.

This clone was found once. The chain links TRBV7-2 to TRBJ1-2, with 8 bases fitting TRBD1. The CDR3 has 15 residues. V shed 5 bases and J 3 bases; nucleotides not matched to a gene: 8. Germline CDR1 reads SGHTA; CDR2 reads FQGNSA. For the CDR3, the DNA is TGTGCCAGCAGCCTGAATCCGGGACAGGACTATGGCTACACCTTC. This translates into CASSLNPGQDYGYTF.

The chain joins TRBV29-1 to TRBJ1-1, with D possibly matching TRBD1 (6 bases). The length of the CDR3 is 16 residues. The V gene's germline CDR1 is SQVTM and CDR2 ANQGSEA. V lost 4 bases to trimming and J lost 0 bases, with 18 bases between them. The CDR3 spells CSVGWRLGQLNTEAFF. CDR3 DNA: TGCAGCGTTGGTTGGAGATTAGGACAGTTGAACACTGAAGCTTTCTTT.

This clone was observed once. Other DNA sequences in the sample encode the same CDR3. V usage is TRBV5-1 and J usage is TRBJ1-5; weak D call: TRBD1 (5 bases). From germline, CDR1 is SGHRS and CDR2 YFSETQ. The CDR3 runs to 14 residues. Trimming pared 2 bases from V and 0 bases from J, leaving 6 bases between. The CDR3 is CASSLGTSNQPQHF. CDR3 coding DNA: TGCGCCAGCAGCTTAGGGACTAGCAATCAGCCCCAGCATTTT.

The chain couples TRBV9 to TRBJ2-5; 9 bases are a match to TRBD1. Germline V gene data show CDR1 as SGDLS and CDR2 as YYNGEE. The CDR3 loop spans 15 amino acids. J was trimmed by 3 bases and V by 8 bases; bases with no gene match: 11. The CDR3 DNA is TGTGCCAGTTCCCTATCGGGGACAGGGAAAGAGACCCAGTACTTC. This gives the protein CASSLSGTGKETQYF.

In DNA form, the CDR3 reads TGTGCCAGCAGCCCCATAAGCGGGAGTTTGAACGAGCAGTTCTTC. Amino acid sequence: CASSPISGSLNEQFF. The chain uses TRBV7-2 and TRBJ2-1; 8 bases are shared with TRBD2. This CDR3 has 15 residues. Germline assignment: CDR1 SGHTA and CDR2 FQGNSA. With 5 bases clipped from V and 10 bases from J, the junction kept 13 bases outside the gene matches.

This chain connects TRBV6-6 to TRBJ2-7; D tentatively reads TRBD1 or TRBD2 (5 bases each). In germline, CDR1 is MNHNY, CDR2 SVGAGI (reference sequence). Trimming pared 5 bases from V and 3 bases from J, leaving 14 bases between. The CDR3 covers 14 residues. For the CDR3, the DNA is TGTGCCAGCAGTGCCTCGGGGCTAAACTACGAGCAGTACTTC. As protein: CASSASGLNYEQYF.

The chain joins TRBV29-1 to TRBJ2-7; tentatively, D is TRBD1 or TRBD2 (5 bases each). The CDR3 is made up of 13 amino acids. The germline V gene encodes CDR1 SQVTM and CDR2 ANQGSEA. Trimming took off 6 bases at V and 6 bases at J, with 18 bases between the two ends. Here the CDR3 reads CSVVRGASREQYF. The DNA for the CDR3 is TGCAGCGTGGTTCGAGGGGCGTCGCGCGAGCAGTACTTC.

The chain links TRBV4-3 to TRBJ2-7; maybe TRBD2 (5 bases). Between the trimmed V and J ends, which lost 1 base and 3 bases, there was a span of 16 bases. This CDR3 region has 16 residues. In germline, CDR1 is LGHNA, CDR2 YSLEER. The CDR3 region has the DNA TGCGCCAGCAGCCAAGCAATGGGAGCGACATTCTACGAGCAGTACTTC. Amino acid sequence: CASSQAMGATFYEQYF.

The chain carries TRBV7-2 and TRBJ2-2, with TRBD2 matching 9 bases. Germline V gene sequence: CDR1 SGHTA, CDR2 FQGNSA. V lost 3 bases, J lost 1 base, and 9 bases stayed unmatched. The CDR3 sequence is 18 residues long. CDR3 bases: TGTGCCAGCAGCTTTCCCGTTCTAGCGGGAAGGAACACCGGGGAGCTGTTTTTT. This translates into CASSFPVLAGRNTGELFF.

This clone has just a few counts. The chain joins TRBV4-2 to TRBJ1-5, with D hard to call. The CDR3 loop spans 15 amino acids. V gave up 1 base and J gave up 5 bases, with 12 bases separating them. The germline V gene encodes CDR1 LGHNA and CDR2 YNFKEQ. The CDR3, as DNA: TGTGCCAGCAGCCAAGTCCTCGGGGATGATCAGCCCCAGCATTTT. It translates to CASSQVLGDDQPQHF.

The CDR3: CASSLGGGPYGYTF. DNA of the CDR3: TGTGCCAGCAGTCTTGGGGGGGGACCCTATGGCTACACCTTC. The rearrangement joins TRBV28 to TRBJ1-2; TRBD1 might be the D (5 bases). The CDR3 covers 14 residues. V was pared by 5 bases and J by 4 bases, with 14 bases between. Germline V gene data show CDR1 as MDHEN and CDR2 as SYDVKM.

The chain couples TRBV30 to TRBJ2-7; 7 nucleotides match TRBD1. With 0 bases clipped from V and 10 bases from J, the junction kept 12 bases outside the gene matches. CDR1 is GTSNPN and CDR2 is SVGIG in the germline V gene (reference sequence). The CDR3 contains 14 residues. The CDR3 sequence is CAWSVATGSSRQYF. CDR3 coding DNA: TGTGCCTGGAGTGTAGCGACAGGGTCTTCTCGTCAGTACTTC.

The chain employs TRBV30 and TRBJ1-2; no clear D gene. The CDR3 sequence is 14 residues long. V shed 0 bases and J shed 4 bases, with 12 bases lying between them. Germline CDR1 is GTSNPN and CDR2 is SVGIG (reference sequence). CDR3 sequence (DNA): TGTGCCTGGAGTGTACCTGGGGAAGTCTATGGCTACACCTTC. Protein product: CAWSVPGEVYGYTF.

The CDR3 nucleotides are TGTGCCAGCAGCCCTCGCGGGTGGGGCGACAATGAGCAGTTCTTC. This gives the protein CASSPRGWGDNEQFF. The rearrangement links TRBV7-9 to TRBJ2-1; D possibly uses TRBD1 or TRBD2 (5 bases each). The V and J ends lost 5 bases and 5 bases respectively, with 16 bases between them. The CDR3 is 15 amino acids. Germline loops: CDR1 SEHNR, CDR2 FQNEAQ (reference sequence).

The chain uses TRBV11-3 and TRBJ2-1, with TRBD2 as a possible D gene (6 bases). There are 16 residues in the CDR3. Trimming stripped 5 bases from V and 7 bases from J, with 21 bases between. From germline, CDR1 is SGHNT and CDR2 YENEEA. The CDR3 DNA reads TGTGCCAGCAGCAAGGGACTCGCGGTTTTGGGGAATGAGCAGTTCTTC. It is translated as CASSKGLAVLGNEQFF.

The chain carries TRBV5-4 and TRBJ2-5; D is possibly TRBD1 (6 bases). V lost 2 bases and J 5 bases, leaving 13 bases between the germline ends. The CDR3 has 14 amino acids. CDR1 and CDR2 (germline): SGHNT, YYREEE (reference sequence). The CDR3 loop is CASSFKGDGETQYF. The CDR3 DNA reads TGTGCCAGCAGCTTCAAGGGGGACGGGGAGACCCAGTACTTC.

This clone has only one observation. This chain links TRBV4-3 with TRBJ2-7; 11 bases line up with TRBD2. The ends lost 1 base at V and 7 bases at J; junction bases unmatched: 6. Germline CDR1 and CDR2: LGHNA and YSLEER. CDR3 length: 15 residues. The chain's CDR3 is CASSQALAGGFEQYF. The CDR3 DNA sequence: TGCGCCAGCAGCCAAGCTCTAGCGGGAGGTTTTGAGCAGTACTTC.

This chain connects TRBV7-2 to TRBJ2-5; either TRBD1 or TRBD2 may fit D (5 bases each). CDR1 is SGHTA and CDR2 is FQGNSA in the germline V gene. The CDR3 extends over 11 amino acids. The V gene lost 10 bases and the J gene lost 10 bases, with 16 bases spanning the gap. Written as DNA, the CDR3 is TGTGCCATCGGGGACGGGATCGGCCAGTACTTC. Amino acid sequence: CAIGDGIGQYF.

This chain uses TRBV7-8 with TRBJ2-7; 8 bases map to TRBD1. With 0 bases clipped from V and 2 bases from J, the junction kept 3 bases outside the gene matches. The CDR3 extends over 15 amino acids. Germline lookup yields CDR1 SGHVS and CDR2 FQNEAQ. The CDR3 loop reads CASSLAGQGPYEQYF. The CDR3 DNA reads TGTGCCAGCAGCTTAGCAGGACAGGGCCCCTACGAGCAGTACTTC.

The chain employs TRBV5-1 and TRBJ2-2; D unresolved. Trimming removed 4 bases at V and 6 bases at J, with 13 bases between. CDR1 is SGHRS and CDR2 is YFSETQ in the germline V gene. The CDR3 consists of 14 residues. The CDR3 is CASSRGRIPGELFF. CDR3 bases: TGCGCCAGCAGCCGAGGACGAATACCCGGGGAGCTGTTTTTT.

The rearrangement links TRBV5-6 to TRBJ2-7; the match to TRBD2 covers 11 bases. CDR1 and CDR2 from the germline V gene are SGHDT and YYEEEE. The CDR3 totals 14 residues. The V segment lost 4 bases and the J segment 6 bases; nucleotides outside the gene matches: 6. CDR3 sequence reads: CASSLAGGGVEQYF. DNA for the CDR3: TGTGCCAGCAGCCTAGCGGGAGGAGGGGTCGAGCAGTACTTC.

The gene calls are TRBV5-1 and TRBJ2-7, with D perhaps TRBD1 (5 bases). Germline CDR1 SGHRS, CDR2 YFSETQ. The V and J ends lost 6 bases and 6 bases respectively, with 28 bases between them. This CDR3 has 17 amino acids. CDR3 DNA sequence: TGCGCCAGCAACTACTTGGGGCCACTGACGGAAAGTCCCGAGCAGTACTTC. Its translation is CASNYLGPLTESPEQYF.

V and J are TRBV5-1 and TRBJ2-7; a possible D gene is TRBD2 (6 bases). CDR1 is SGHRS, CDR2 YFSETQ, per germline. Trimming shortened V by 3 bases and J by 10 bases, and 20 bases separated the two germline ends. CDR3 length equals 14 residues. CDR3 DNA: TGCGCCAGCAGCTCGACGGGAGCACCACCCGTCCAGTACTTC. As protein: CASSSTGAPPVQYF.

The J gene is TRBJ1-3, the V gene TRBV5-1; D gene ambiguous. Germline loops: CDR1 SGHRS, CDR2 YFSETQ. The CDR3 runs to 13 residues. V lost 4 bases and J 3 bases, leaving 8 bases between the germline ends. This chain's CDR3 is CASSPAFGNTIYF. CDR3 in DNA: TGCGCCAGCAGCCCCGCCTTTGGAAACACCATATATTTT.

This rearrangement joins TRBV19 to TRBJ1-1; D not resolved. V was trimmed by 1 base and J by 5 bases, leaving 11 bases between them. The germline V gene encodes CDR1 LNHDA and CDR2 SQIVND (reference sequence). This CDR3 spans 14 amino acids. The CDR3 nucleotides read TGTGCCAGTAGTATAGCCGACCTAGGGACTGAAGCTTTCTTT. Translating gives CASSIADLGTEAFF.

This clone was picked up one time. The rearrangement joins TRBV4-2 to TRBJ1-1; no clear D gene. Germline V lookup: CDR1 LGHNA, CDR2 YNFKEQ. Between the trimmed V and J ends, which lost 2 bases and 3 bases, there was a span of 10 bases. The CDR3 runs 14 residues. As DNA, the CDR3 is TGTGCCAGCAGCCAACGGACCGGGGACACTGAAGCTTTCTTT. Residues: CASSQRTGDTEAFF.